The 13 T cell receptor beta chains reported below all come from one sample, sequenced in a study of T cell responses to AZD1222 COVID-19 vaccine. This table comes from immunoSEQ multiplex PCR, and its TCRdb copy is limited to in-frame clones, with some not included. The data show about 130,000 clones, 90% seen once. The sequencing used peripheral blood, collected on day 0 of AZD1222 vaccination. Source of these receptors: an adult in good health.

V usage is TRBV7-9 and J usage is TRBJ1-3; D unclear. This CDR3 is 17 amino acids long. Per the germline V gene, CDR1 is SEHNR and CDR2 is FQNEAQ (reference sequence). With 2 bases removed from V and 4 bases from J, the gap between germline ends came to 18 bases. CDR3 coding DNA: TGTGCCAGCAGCTTATTGGGAGAGGGAGGCCTCGGAAACACCATATATTTT. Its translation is CASSLLGEGGLGNTIYF.

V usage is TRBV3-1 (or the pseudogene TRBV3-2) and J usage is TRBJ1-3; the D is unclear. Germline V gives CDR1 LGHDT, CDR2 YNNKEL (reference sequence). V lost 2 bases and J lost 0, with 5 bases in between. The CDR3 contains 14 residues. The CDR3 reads CASSQHPSGNTIYF. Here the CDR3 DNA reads TGTGCCAGCAGCCAACATCCCTCTGGAAACACCATATATTTT.

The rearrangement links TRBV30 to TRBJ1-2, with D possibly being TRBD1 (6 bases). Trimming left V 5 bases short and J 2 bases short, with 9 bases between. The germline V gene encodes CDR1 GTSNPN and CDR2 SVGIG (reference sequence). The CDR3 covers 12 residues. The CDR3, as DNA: TGTGCCTGGGAACAGGGAAACTATGGCTACACCTTC. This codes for CAWEQGNYGYTF.

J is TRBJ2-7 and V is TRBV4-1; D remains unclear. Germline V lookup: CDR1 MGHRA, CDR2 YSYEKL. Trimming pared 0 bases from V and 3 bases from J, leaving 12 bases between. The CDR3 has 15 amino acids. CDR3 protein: CASSQEVISRYEQYF. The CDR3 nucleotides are TGCGCCAGCAGCCAAGAGGTTATTAGCCGCTACGAGCAGTACTTC.

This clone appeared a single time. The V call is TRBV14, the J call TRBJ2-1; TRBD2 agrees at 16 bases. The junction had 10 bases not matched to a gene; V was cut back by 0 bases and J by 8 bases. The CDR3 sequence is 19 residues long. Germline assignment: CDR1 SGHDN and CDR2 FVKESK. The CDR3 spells CASSQDRRGTSGGAHEQFF. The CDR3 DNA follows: TGTGCCAGCAGCCAAGATAGGAGAGGGACTAGCGGGGGGGCACATGAGCAGTTCTTC.

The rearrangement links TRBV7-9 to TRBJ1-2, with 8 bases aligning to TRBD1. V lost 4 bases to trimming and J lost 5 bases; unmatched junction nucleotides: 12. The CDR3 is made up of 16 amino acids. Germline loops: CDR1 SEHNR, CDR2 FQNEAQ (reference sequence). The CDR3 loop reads CASSSGRDRSRYGYTF. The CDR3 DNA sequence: TGTGCCAGCAGCTCCGGTCGGGACAGGTCCCGGTATGGCTACACCTTC.

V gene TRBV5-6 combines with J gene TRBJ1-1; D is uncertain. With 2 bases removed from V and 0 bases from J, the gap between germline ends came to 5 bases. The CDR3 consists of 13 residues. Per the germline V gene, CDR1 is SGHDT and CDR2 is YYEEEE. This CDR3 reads CASSFSLNTEAFF. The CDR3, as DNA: TGTGCCAGCAGCTTTAGCCTGAACACTGAAGCTTTCTTT.

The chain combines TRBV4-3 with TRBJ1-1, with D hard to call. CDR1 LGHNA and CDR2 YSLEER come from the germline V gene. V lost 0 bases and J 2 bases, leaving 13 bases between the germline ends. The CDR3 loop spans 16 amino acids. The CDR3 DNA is TGCGCCAGCAGCCAAGATAGTGAGGGCTCTAACACTGAAGCTTTCTTT. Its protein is CASSQDSEGSNTEAFF.

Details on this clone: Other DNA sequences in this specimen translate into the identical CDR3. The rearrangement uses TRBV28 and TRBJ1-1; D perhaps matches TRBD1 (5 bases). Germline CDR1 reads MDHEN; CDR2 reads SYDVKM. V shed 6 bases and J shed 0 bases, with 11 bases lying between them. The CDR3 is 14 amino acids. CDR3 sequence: CASSPGALNTEAFF. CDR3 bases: TGTGCCAGCAGCCCTGGGGCCCTGAACACTGAAGCTTTCTTT.

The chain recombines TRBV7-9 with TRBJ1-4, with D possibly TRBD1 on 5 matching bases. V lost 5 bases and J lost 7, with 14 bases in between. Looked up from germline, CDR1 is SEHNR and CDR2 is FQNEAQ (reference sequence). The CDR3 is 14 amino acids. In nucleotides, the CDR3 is TGTGCCAGCAGCGAGGGACGGCCGGTTGAAAAACTGTTTTTT. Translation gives CASSEGRPVEKLFF.

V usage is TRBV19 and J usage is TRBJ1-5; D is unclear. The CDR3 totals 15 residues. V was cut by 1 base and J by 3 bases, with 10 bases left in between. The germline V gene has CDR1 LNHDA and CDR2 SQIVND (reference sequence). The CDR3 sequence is CASSIVWVVNQPQHF. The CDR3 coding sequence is TGTGCCAGTAGTATAGTATGGGTCGTCAATCAGCCCCAGCATTTT.

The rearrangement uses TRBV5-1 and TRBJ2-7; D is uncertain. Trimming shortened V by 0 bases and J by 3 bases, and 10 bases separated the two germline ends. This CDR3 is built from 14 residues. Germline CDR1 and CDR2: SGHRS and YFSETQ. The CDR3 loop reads CASSLEESLYEQYF. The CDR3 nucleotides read TGCGCCAGCAGCTTGGAGGAGAGTCTCTACGAGCAGTACTTC.

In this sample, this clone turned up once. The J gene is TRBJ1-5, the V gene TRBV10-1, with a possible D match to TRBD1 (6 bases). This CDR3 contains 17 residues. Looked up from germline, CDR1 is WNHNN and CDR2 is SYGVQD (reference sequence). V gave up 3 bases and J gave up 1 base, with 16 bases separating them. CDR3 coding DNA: TGCGCCAGCAGTGACACGATAAGGGGGAAGAGCAATCAGCCCCAGCATTTT. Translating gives CASSDTIRGKSNQPQHF.